Below, 20 T cell receptor beta chains from the same sample are listed, as sequenced in a study of cytomegalovirus exposure and HLA in healthy donors. Sequencing was performed with immunoSEQ multiplex PCR; in TCRdb, only in-frame clones are kept and a portion is missing. This sample yields approximately 270,000 clones, of which more than 75% are seen a single time; 12% belongs to the top ten. Sequenced input: PBMCs. All receptors come from a man between 18 and 35 years old in good health and CMV-seropositive.

The chain combines TRBV5-1 with TRBJ2-6, with TRBD1 identical over 7 bases. The CDR3 is 17 residues long. V shed 6 bases and J 4 bases; nucleotides not matched to a gene: 13. Germline values: CDR1 SGHRS, CDR2 YFSETQ. CDR3 sequence (DNA): TGCGCCAGCACAAAACAGGCACAGGGGCACGGGGCCAACGTCCTGACTTTC. This encodes CASTKQAQGHGANVLTF.

V usage is TRBV7-8 and J usage is TRBJ2-7; D remains ambiguous. The germline gives CDR1 SGHVS, CDR2 FQNEAQ. V shed 0 bases and J shed 5 bases, with 5 bases lying between them. CDR3 length: 12 residues. CDR3 protein: CASSLAENEQYF. CDR3 nucleotide sequence: TGTGCCAGCAGCTTAGCGGAGAACGAGCAGTACTTC.

The V gene is TRBV28, the J gene TRBJ1-3; no clear D gene. CDR3 length: 11 amino acids. Looked up from germline, CDR1 is MDHEN and CDR2 is SYDVKM. V was pared by 11 bases and J by 11 bases, with 16 bases between. The CDR3 coding sequence is TGTGCCGCAGGTCCCCCCGGGGCCATATATTTT. This gives the protein CAAGPPGAIYF.

This chain uses TRBV30 with TRBJ1-1; D gene uncertain. This CDR3 has 11 amino acids. V lost 3 bases, J lost 1 base, and 3 bases lay in between. Per the germline V gene, CDR1 is GTSNPN and CDR2 is SVGIG (reference sequence). The CDR3 bases are TGTGCCTGGAGAGCGAACACTGAAGCTTTCTTT. Its protein is CAWRANTEAFF. The full variable domain, in which reference TRBV30 and TRBJ1-1 provide the parts outside the CDR3, is SQTIHQWPATLVQPVGSPLSLECTVEGTSNPNLYWYRQAAGRGLQLLFYSVGIGQISSEVPQNLSASRPQDRQFILSSKKLLLSDSGFYLCAWRANTEAFFGQGTRLTVV.

This sequence joins TRBV7-8 and TRBJ2-7; D is unresolved. The CDR3 consists of 14 residues. Germline lookup yields CDR1 SGHVS and CDR2 FQNEAQ. Trimming stripped 5 bases from V and 3 bases from J, with 14 bases between. CDR3 coding DNA: TGTGCCAGCAGCCCGGCCCAGGCGAACTACGAGCAGTACTTC. It is translated as CASSPAQANYEQYF.

The chain combines TRBV28 with TRBJ1-5; 12 positions agree with TRBD1. The CDR3 has 19 amino acids. The trim removed 5 bases at V and 1 base at J, leaving 12 bases unmatched. Germline V gene lookup returns CDR1 MDHEN and CDR2 SYDVKM. CDR3 coding DNA: TGTGCCAGCAGTATGCTTCCGGGACAGGGGGCTTTAAGCAATCAGCCCCAGCATTTT. Its translation is CASSMLPGQGALSNQPQHF.

The chain links TRBV5-1 to TRBJ2-5, with 11 positions matching TRBD2. The CDR3 loop spans 16 amino acids. V lost 4 bases to trimming and J lost 1 base; unmatched junction nucleotides: 6. Germline V gene data show CDR1 as SGHRS and CDR2 as YFSETQ. The CDR3 region is CASSAGLADRQETQYF. The CDR3 region has the DNA TGCGCCAGCAGCGCGGGACTAGCGGATCGCCAAGAGACCCAGTACTTC.

The chain combines TRBV29-1 with TRBJ1-1; 7 bases map to TRBD1. The CDR3 extends over 13 amino acids. In germline, CDR1 is SQVTM, CDR2 ANQGSEA. With V trimmed by 1 base and J by 5 bases, 4 bases remained unmatched. The CDR3 region is CSVEGQGPTEAFF. The DNA for the CDR3 is TGCAGCGTTGAAGGACAGGGACCTACTGAAGCTTTCTTT.

V gene TRBV7-9 combines with J gene TRBJ1-2; D remains unclear. The CDR3 has 12 residues. The germline V gene encodes CDR1 SEHNR and CDR2 FQNEAQ (reference sequence). The V and J ends lost 2 bases and 8 bases respectively, with 9 bases between them. The CDR3 DNA reads TGTGCCAGCAGCTTAAGGCGTGACGGCTACACCTTC. It specifies CASSLRRDGYTF.

The rearrangement links TRBV27 to TRBJ2-1; tentatively, D is TRBD1 or TRBD2 (5 bases each). V was trimmed by 2 bases and J by 8 bases, leaving 13 bases between them. Germline V gene data show CDR1 as MNHEY and CDR2 as SMNVEV (reference sequence). This CDR3 is built from 14 residues. DNA for the CDR3: TGTGCCAGCAGTTTAAGGGCAGGGAGCCATGAGCAGTTCTTC. Translated, it gives CASSLRAGSHEQFF.

This clone occurred once. This sequence joins TRBV11-2 and TRBJ2-7; D not resolved. The CDR3 is made up of 12 amino acids. Germline CDR1 and CDR2: SGHAT and FQNNGV. The V end was cut by 4 bases, the J end by 2 bases, with 6 bases between. This chain's CDR3 is CASSSLTYEQYF. The CDR3 coding sequence is TGTGCCAGCAGCTCACTCACCTACGAGCAGTACTTC. Variable domain in full (rest from reference TRBV11-2 and TRBJ2-7): EAGVAQSPRYKIIEKRQSVAFWCNPISGHATLYWYQQILGQGPKLLIQFQNNGVVDDSQLPKDRFSAERLKGVDSTLKIQPAKLEDSAVYLCASSSLTYEQYFGPGTRLTVT.

The chain has TRBV6-6 and TRBJ2-1; 8 nucleotides line up with TRBD2. V shed 0 bases, J shed 8 bases, and the junction held 6 bases outside the gene matches. From germline, CDR1 is MNHNY and CDR2 SVGAGI (reference sequence). The CDR3 is 15 residues long. In nucleotides, the CDR3 is TGTGCCAGCAGTTACTCGGCCGGACTAGCTGATGAGCAGTTCTTC. Translating gives CASSYSAGLADEQFF.

The rearrangement joins TRBV6-5 to TRBJ2-5; 7 nucleotides match TRBD2. This CDR3 is 14 amino acids long. CDR1 is MNHEY and CDR2 is SVGAGI in the germline V gene. V was pared by 6 bases and J by 3 bases, with 7 bases of the junction left unmatched. The CDR3 here is CASSRLGREETQYF. The CDR3 nucleotides read TGTGCCAGCAGCCGCCTTGGGAGGGAAGAGACCCAGTACTTC.

The CDR3 coding sequence is TGTGCCAGCAGCCTGACAGGAGAGGCGAACACCGGGGAGCTGTTTTTT. It codes for CASSLTGEANTGELFF. The rearrangement links TRBV7-2 to TRBJ2-2; tentatively, D is TRBD1 (6 bases). V shed 5 bases and J shed 0 bases, with 13 bases lying between them. The CDR3 totals 16 residues. From germline, CDR1 is SGHTA and CDR2 FQGNSA.

This clone appeared a single time. V and J are TRBV27 and TRBJ2-4; D remains ambiguous. The CDR3 length is 18 residues. V lost 6 bases and J 1 base, leaving 22 bases between the germline ends. Germline lookup yields CDR1 MNHEY and CDR2 SMNVEV (reference sequence). The CDR3 region is CASRRQDLTPFAKNIQYF. CDR3 DNA: TGTGCCAGCAGGCGCCAAGACTTGACCCCCTTCGCCAAAAACATTCAGTACTTC.

The J gene is TRBJ2-7, the V gene TRBV2; D is perhaps TRBD2 (6 bases). V dropped 7 bases and J dropped 3 bases, with 22 bases sitting between them. Germline CDR1 and CDR2: SNHLY and FYNNEI. This CDR3 contains 16 residues. The CDR3 loop is CASKEGFASDFYEQYF. The CDR3 region has the DNA TGTGCCAGCAAAGAGGGATTCGCTAGCGACTTCTACGAGCAGTACTTC.

This chain joins TRBV5-6 and TRBJ2-7; D call uncertain. This CDR3 contains 14 residues. Trimming removed 0 bases at V and 4 bases at J, with 11 bases between. CDR1 is SGHDT and CDR2 is YYEEEE in the germline V gene. The CDR3 loop reads CASSLGLEWYEQYF. The CDR3 region has the DNA TGTGCCAGCAGCTTGGGCCTTGAGTGGTACGAGCAGTACTTC.

V usage is TRBV30 and J usage is TRBJ2-1; D is uncertain. The CDR3 loop spans 12 amino acids. Germline lookup yields CDR1 GTSNPN and CDR2 SVGIG (reference sequence). The V end was cut by 8 bases, the J end by 6 bases, with 14 bases between. CDR3 protein: CAHETDLNEQFF. CDR3 DNA: TGTGCCCACGAAACAGACCTCAATGAGCAGTTCTTC. Full variable domain (remainder filled in from reference TRBV30 and TRBJ2-1): SQTIHQWPATLVQPVGSPLSLECTVEGTSNPNLYWYRQAAGRGLQLLFYSVGIGQISSEVPQNLSASRPQDRQFILSSKKLLLSDSGFYLCAHETDLNEQFFGPGTRLTVL.

This rearrangement joins TRBV11-3 to TRBJ2-2; TRBD1 matches at 12 bases. Germline trimming cut 3 bases from V and 7 bases from J; bases unmatched to any gene: 3. The length of the CDR3 is 15 residues. Germline V gives CDR1 SGHNT, CDR2 YENEEA. The CDR3 here is CASSLGQGAVGELFF. In DNA form, the CDR3 reads TGTGCCAGCAGCTTGGGACAGGGGGCGGTCGGGGAGCTGTTTTTT.

V is TRBV18 and J is TRBJ1-2; D not certain. Germline-derived CDR1 and CDR2 are KGHSH and LQKENI. With 4 bases removed from V and 0 bases from J, the gap between germline ends came to 15 bases. The CDR3 has 16 amino acids. The CDR3 nucleotides are TGTGCCAGCTCACTACGCGATCAATCAGCTAACTATGGCTACACCTTC. It encodes CASSLRDQSANYGYTF. Based on the CDR3 plus reference TRBV18 and TRBJ1-2, the full variable domain is NAGVMQNPRHLVRRRGQEARLRCSPMKGHSHVYWYRQLPEEGLKFMVYLQKENIIDESGMPKERFSAEFPKEGPSILRIQQVVRGDSAAYFCASSLRDQSANYGYTFGSGTRLTVV.